A single sample gave rise to the 15 T cell receptor beta chains below, sequenced in a study of shared clonotypes between healthy human individuals (dated by TCRdb to 2018 to 2020). The receptor library was made with the immunoSEQ multiplex PCR assay. TCRdb provides this immuneACCESS table in a form limited to in-frame rearrangements. Some clones are lacking; in checked studies, under half of them reflect an unresolved V gene, and why the rest are absent is not known. For this sample the table gives 450,000 or so clones, of which roughly three quarters were detected only once. The ten largest make up around 12% of the sample. Sequenced: PBMCs. Every receptor here comes from a woman aged 40 to 50 in good health. Some clones in this sample may be carry-over from other donors' samples.

This sequence joins TRBV7-3 and TRBJ2-7, with 7 bases matching TRBD1. The CDR3 has 14 residues. The V and J ends lost 0 bases and 7 bases, in that order; junction bases with no gene match: 6. CDR1 SGHTA and CDR2 FQGTGA come from the germline V gene. The CDR3 sequence is CASSLTGAGGEQYF. The CDR3 DNA reads TGTGCCAGCAGCTTAACTGGGGCAGGGGGAGAGCAGTACTTC.

The table lists this clone with many counts. The chain joins TRBV7-8 to TRBJ1-1, with TRBD1 matching 9 bases. This CDR3 contains 15 residues. The germline V gene encodes CDR1 SGHVS and CDR2 FQNEAQ. The V gene end was trimmed by 4 bases and the J gene end by 6 bases; junction bases not matched to a gene: 9. DNA of the CDR3: TGTGCCAGCAGCTCCATGACAGGGGGTGGATCTGAAGCTTTCTTT. Its protein is CASSSMTGGGSEAFF.

This rearrangement joins TRBV28 to TRBJ1-2; 7 bases match TRBD1. This CDR3 spans 14 amino acids. The germline gives CDR1 MDHEN, CDR2 SYDVKM. V lost 5 bases and J lost 4; bases outside the gene matches: 7. The CDR3 region has the DNA TGTGCCAGCAGTCCCCCCCCAGGGGGCTATGGCTACACCTTC. It translates to CASSPPPGGYGYTF.

The DNA for the CDR3 is TGCAGCGTTCCGACCCGAGGGGGCAGGTCCGAGCAGTTCTTC. Translating gives CSVPTRGGRSEQFF. The genes are TRBV29-1 and TRBJ2-1; 7 bases fit TRBD1. Looked up from germline, CDR1 is SQVTM and CDR2 is ANQGSEA. The CDR3 covers 14 residues. The junction had 14 bases not matched to a gene; V was cut back by 5 bases and J by 10 bases.

The genes are TRBV30 and TRBJ2-3; 16 nucleotides agree with TRBD2. J was trimmed by 8 bases and V by 2 bases; bases with no gene match: 13. Germline CDR1 reads GTSNPN; CDR2 reads SVGIG (reference sequence). The CDR3 sequence is 18 residues long. CDR3 in amino acids: CAWSPDLGTSGRAATQYF. CDR3 coding DNA: TGTGCCTGGAGTCCCGACCTAGGGACTAGCGGGAGGGCCGCTACGCAGTATTTT.

This clone was recorded at least ten times. Other nucleotide sequences in the sample specify the same CDR3. The V gene is TRBV25-1, the J gene TRBJ2-2, with a tentative D call TRBD1 (6 bases). CDR1 and CDR2 from the germline V gene are MGHDK and SYGVNS. V dropped 7 bases and J dropped 4 bases, with 10 bases sitting between them. The CDR3 covers 13 residues. CDR3 coding DNA: TGTGCCAGCAAAAGGGGGAGCACCGGGGAGCTGTTTTTT. Its translation is CASKRGSTGELFF.

As for this clone: A read error may explain this, as a much larger clone is one base away. This same CDR3 is encoded by further DNA sequences in the sample. The genes are TRBV5-5 and TRBJ2-7; a possible D gene is TRBD2 (6 bases). Looked up from germline, CDR1 is SGHKS and CDR2 is YYEKEE (reference sequence). There are 15 residues in the CDR3. The CDR3 reads CASSLASGARHEQYF. The CDR3 nucleotides read TGTGCCAGCAGCTTGGCCTCGGGAGCTCGCCACGAACAGTACTTC.

CDR3 DNA sequence: TGTGCCAGCAGCCAAGGAGGGGTTACGGGTGAAAAACTGTTTTTT. Protein sequence: CASSQGGVTGEKLFF. The chain couples TRBV9 to TRBJ1-4; TRBD1 might be the D (5 bases). CDR1 and CDR2 (germline): SGDLS, YYNGEE. CDR3 length: 15 amino acids. V was shortened by 4 bases and J by 7 bases, with 17 bases between the two germline ends.

The chain is built from TRBV2 and TRBJ1-5; no clear D gene. Trimming took 7 bases from V and 5 from J, leaving 12 bases between them. This CDR3 comprises 13 residues. The germline CDR1 and CDR2 sequences are SNHLY and FYNNEI. CDR3 in DNA: TGTGCCAGCAAGGGAATTTCATATCAGCCCCAGCATTTT. Protein product: CASKGISYQPQHF.

The chain's CDR3 is CASSFGRETSNYGYTF. CDR3 DNA: TGTGCCAGCAGCTTCGGGAGGGAAACCTCTAACTATGGCTACACCTTC. The chain has TRBV7-9 and TRBJ1-2; D is unclear. The germline V gene has CDR1 SEHNR and CDR2 FQNEAQ (reference sequence). CDR3 length: 16 amino acids. V was cut by 3 bases and J by 0 bases, with 14 bases left in between.

V gene TRBV7-9 combines with J gene TRBJ1-4; 10 nucleotides line up with TRBD1. The V gene end was trimmed by 6 bases and the J gene end by 10 bases; junction bases not matched to a gene: 8. Germline CDR1 and CDR2: SEHNR and FQNEAQ (reference sequence). The CDR3 runs 14 residues. The CDR3 coding sequence is TGTGCCAGCAGTGCGGGACAGGGGATTGGAAAACTGTTTTTT. It is translated as CASSAGQGIGKLFF.

J is TRBJ2-2 and V is TRBV29-1; TRBD1 is a possible D gene (7 bases). The CDR3 loop spans 16 amino acids. CDR1 and CDR2 from the germline V gene are SQVTM and ANQGSEA. Trimming removed 7 bases at V and 5 bases at J, with 23 bases between. The CDR3 spells CSAQAGGGEWTGELFF. DNA for the CDR3: TGCAGCGCCCAGGCAGGAGGGGGCGAGTGGACCGGGGAGCTGTTTTTT.

This clone was counted a single time. The J gene is TRBJ2-5, the V gene TRBV4-1, with TRBD1 as a possible D gene (5 bases). The end of the DNA aligns better with TRBJ2-7, so the J call may be wrong. CDR3 size: 14 residues. The germline gives CDR1 MGHRA, CDR2 YSYEKL. The CDR3 reads CASSQWTTNYEQYF. CDR3 DNA sequence: TGCGCCAGCAGCCAGTGGACAACTAACTACGAGCAGTACTTC.

The rearrangement links TRBV15 to TRBJ2-3, with TRBD2 identical over 16 bases. The CDR3 loop spans 18 amino acids. V lost 3 bases and J lost 5; bases outside the gene matches: 8. Germline CDR1 LNHNV, CDR2 YYDKDF (reference sequence). The CDR3 DNA sequence: TGTGCCACCAGCAGCGGGACTAGCGGGAGGGCCAGGGGAGATACGCAGTATTTT. Amino acid sequence: CATSSGTSGRARGDTQYF. Variable domain in full (rest from reference TRBV15 and TRBJ2-3): DAMVIQNPRYQVTQFGKPVTLSCSQTLNHNVMYWYQQKSSQAPKLLFHYYDKDFNNEADTPDNFQSRRPNTSFCFLDIRSPGLGDTAMYLCATSSGTSGRARGDTQYFGPGTRLTVL.

A word on this clone: A read error is possible here, since a much larger clone lies one base away. The genes are TRBV11-2 and TRBJ2-3; D perhaps matches TRBD1 (5 bases). This CDR3 has 16 amino acids. CDR1 is SGHAT, CDR2 FQNNGV, per germline. The CDR3 region has the DNA TGTGACAGCAGCCCCGGAATCAGGGTCAACACAGATACGCAGTATTTT. Amino acid sequence: CDSSPGIRVNTDTQYF. Full variable domain (remainder filled in from reference TRBV11-2 and TRBJ2-3): EAGVAQSPRYKIIEKRQSVAFWCNPISGHATLYWYQQILGQGPKLLIQFQNNGVVDDSQLPKDRFSAERLKGVDSTLKIQPAKLEDSAVYLCDSSPGIRVNTDTQYFGPGTRLTVL.